Listed below are T cell receptor beta chains from one sample, sequenced in a study of T cell responses to AZD1222 COVID-19 vaccine. Some clones are missing from TCRdb's copy, which holds only in-frame ones; the method was immunoSEQ multiplex PCR. The sample has some 130,000 clones, 80% to 90% seen once. Source: peripheral blood, taken 28 days after the second AZD1222 dose. The receptors were gathered from an adult who received the AZD1222 COVID-19 vaccine. CDR3s include the opening cysteine and the closing phenylalanine or tryptophan. The order of the fields is J gene, D gene, clone size, V gene, CDR3 protein, CDR3 DNA. A D gene is named only where the DNA matches it firmly. Size is stated for part of the rows, as once, few or many counts, or as a class when the clone is expanded.

J: TRBJ1-2
D: NA
size: NA
V: TRBV29-1
CDR3: CSVGTNYGYTF
DNA: TGCAGCGTTGGGACAAACTATGGCTACACCTTC

J: TRBJ2-3
D: NA
size: once
V: TRBV11-3
CDR3: CASSLEDTQYF
DNA: TGTGCCAGCAGTCTAGAAGATACGCAGTATTTT

J: TRBJ2-7
D: NA
size: NA
V: TRBV7-9
CDR3: CASSPPTAVYEQYF
DNA: TGTGCCAGCAGCCCCCCCACGGCCGTCTACGAGCAGTACTTC

J: TRBJ2-1
D: NA
size: NA
V: TRBV29-1
CDR3: CSVDSGQFSGNEQFF
DNA: TGCAGCGTTGATAGTGGACAGTTCTCAGGCAATGAGCAGTTCTTC

J: TRBJ2-5
D: TRBD2
size: NA
V: TRBV5-4
CDR3: CASSSSTSGRAQETQYF
DNA: TGTGCCAGCAGCTCCTCGACTAGCGGGAGGGCTCAAGAGACCCAGTACTTC

J: TRBJ2-1
D: TRBD1
size: NA
V: TRBV10-3
CDR3: CAIRSDRGSNEQFF
DNA: TGTGCCATCAGATCGGACAGGGGATCCAATGAGCAGTTCTTC

J: TRBJ2-7
D: TRBD1
size: NA
V: TRBV27
CDR3: CASSLGQGARDEQYF
DNA: TGTGCCAGCAGTTTAGGACAGGGGGCGCGGGACGAGCAGTACTTC

J: TRBJ1-1
D: NA
size: NA
V: TRBV19
CDR3: CASSIGAGRTEAFF
DNA: TGTGCCAGTAGTATAGGGGCAGGGCGGACTGAAGCTTTCTTT

J: TRBJ2-5
D: NA
size: few
V: TRBV6-2/TRBV6-3
CDR3: CASSYPHPIGGGREETQYF
DNA: TGTGCCAGCAGTTACCCCCACCCCATAGGAGGGGGCCGAGAAGAGACCCAGTACTTC

J: TRBJ1-1
D: NA
size: NA
V: TRBV4-2
CDR3: CASSQGTGANTEAFF
DNA: TGTGCCAGCAGCCAAGGGACCGGCGCGAACACTGAAGCTTTCTTT

J: TRBJ2-7
D: NA
size: NA
V: TRBV5-1
CDR3: CASRDSPTYEQYF
DNA: TGCGCCAGCAGGGACAGCCCCACCTACGAGCAGTACTTC

J: TRBJ1-2
D: NA
size: once
V: TRBV5-8
CDR3: CASSLGSSAYGYTF
DNA: TGTGCCAGCAGCTTGGGAAGCTCAGCCTATGGCTACACCTTC

J: TRBJ2-6
D: NA
size: NA
V: TRBV12-5
CDR3: CASGLEQGGGANVLTF
DNA: TGTGCTAGTGGTTTGGAGCAGGGCGGCGGGGCCAACGTCCTGACTTTC

J: TRBJ2-5
D: NA
size: once
V: TRBV10-1
CDR3: CASSEIFQWQETQYF
DNA: TGCGCCAGCAGTGAGATATTTCAGTGGCAAGAGACCCAGTACTTC

J: TRBJ1-2
D: NA
size: NA
V: TRBV29-1
CDR3: CSVEGRYSSNYGYTF
DNA: TGCAGCGTCGAGGGGCGATATAGCAGTAACTATGGCTACACCTTC

J: TRBJ1-1
D: TRBD1
size: NA
V: TRBV29-1
CDR3: CSVGDGQGREAFF
DNA: TGCAGCGTTGGCGATGGACAGGGCCGTGAAGCTTTCTTT

J: TRBJ2-1
D: NA
size: once
V: TRBV7-2
CDR3: CASPAQQFF
DNA: TGTGCCAGCCCGGCTCAGCAGTTCTTC

J: TRBJ2-1
D: NA
size: NA
V: TRBV18
CDR3: CASSPPRIVRDNEQFF
DNA: TGTGCCAGCTCACCACCGAGGATAGTTCGGGACAATGAGCAGTTCTTC

J: TRBJ2-2
D: NA
size: NA
V: TRBV9
CDR3: CASSATGELFF
DNA: TGTGCCAGCAGCGCCACCGGGGAGCTGTTTTTT

J: TRBJ1-2
D: NA
size: few
V: TRBV19
CDR3: CASSPETALYGYTF
DNA: TGTGCCAGTAGTCCCGAGACAGCCCTCTATGGCTACACCTTC

J: TRBJ1-1
D: TRBD1
size: few
V: TRBV6-5
CDR3: CASSPGQGRAFF
DNA: TGTGCCAGCAGCCCGGGACAGGGGAGGGCTTTCTTT

J: TRBJ2-7
D: NA
size: NA
V: TRBV11-1
CDR3: CASSLAEGSPGQSYEQYF
DNA: TGTGCCAGCAGCTTAGCGGAGGGGAGCCCGGGACAGAGTTACGAGCAGTACTTC

J: TRBJ1-1
D: NA
size: once
V: TRBV19
CDR3: CASSMDRLGNTEAFF
DNA: TGTGCCAGTAGTATGGACAGACTTGGGAACACTGAAGCTTTCTTT

J: TRBJ1-6
D: TRBD1
size: NA
V: TRBV5-5
CDR3: CASRVTGTVNSPLHF
DNA: TGTGCCAGCAGGGTGACCGGGACAGTTAATTCACCCCTCCACTTT

J: TRBJ2-2
D: NA
size: NA
V: TRBV19
CDR3: CASKVSGDTGELFF
DNA: TGTGCCAGTAAAGTAAGCGGTGACACCGGGGAGCTGTTTTTT

J: TRBJ1-2
D: NA
size: NA
V: TRBV24-1
CDR3: CATRDYGYTF
DNA: TGTGCCACCAGGGACTATGGCTACACCTTC

J: TRBJ1-2
D: NA
size: once
V: TRBV5-1
CDR3: CASSLEGYNYGYTF
DNA: TGCGCCAGCAGCCTCGAGGGTTACAACTATGGCTACACCTTC

J: TRBJ2-5
D: TRBD1
size: NA
V: TRBV5-1
CDR3: CASSSTGAQETQYF
DNA: TGCGCCAGCAGCTCGACAGGGGCGCAAGAGACCCAGTACTTC

J: TRBJ2-7
D: NA
size: NA
V: TRBV5-4
CDR3: CASSLLGAYEQYF
DNA: TGTGCCAGCAGCTTGCTAGGGGCCTACGAGCAGTACTTC

J: TRBJ2-5
D: NA
size: NA
V: TRBV7-9
CDR3: CASSFETQTQYF
DNA: TGTGCCAGCAGCTTTGAGACTCAGACCCAGTACTTC

J: TRBJ2-2
D: TRBD2
size: NA
V: TRBV15
CDR3: CATSRGSLRSGATGELFF
DNA: TGTGCCACCAGCAGAGGATCGCTGCGGAGCGGGGCCACCGGGGAGCTGTTTTTT

J: TRBJ2-7
D: NA
size: NA
V: TRBV6-5
CDR3: CASGLSLYEQYF
DNA: TGTGCCAGCGGACTATCCCTCTACGAGCAGTACTTC

J: TRBJ1-1
D: NA
size: once
V: TRBV11-2
CDR3: CASSSTAEAFF
DNA: TGTGCCAGCAGCTCAACCGCTGAAGCTTTCTTT

J: TRBJ1-2
D: NA
size: NA
V: TRBV6-5
CDR3: CASSYQGYGYTF
DNA: TGTGCCAGCAGTTATCAGGGGTATGGCTACACCTTC

J: TRBJ2-7
D: NA
size: few
V: TRBV18
CDR3: CASSPDSSYEQYF
DNA: TGTGCCAGCTCACCCGATAGCTCCTACGAGCAGTACTTC

J: TRBJ1-2
D: NA
size: NA
V: TRBV9
CDR3: CASSTRTQANYGYTF
DNA: TGTGCCAGCAGCACGCGGACTCAAGCTAACTATGGCTACACCTTC

J: TRBJ2-5
D: NA
size: NA
V: TRBV4-2
CDR3: CASSQEASSGVWDF
DNA: TGTGCCAGCAGCCAAGAGGCGTCCAGCGGAGTGTGGGACTTC

J: TRBJ1-2
D: TRBD1
size: NA
V: TRBV6-5
CDR3: CASSTAGGGGYTF
DNA: TGTGCCAGCAGTACGGCAGGGGGAGGTGGCTACACCTTC

J: TRBJ2-7
D: TRBD2
size: once
V: TRBV11-2
CDR3: CASSTAGGPFEQYF
DNA: TGTGCCAGCAGCACGGCGGGGGGGCCTTTCGAGCAGTACTTC

J: TRBJ1-1
D: NA
size: NA
V: TRBV5-1
CDR3: CASSLNQNTEAFF
DNA: TGCGCCAGCAGCTTGAATCAGAACACTGAAGCTTTCTTT

J: TRBJ1-5
D: NA
size: NA
V: TRBV6-6
CDR3: CASSYSDGNQPQHF
DNA: TGTGCCAGCAGTTACTCGGATGGCAATCAGCCCCAGCATTTT

J: TRBJ1-2
D: NA
size: NA
V: TRBV4-1
CDR3: CASSQASTDNYGYTF
DNA: TGCGCCAGCAGCCAAGCCTCGACAGATAACTATGGCTACACCTTC

J: TRBJ1-3
D: NA
size: NA
V: TRBV29-1
CDR3: CSVGGSGNTIYF
DNA: TGCAGCGTAGGGGGCTCTGGAAACACCATATATTTT

J: TRBJ1-1
D: NA
size: NA
V: TRBV28
CDR3: CASSAGPLPTEAFF
DNA: TGTGCCAGCAGTGCCGGGCCGCTCCCCACTGAAGCTTTCTTT

J: TRBJ1-1
D: NA
size: NA
V: TRBV10-2
CDR3: CASGIVENTEAFF
DNA: TGCGCCAGTGGTATTGTGGAGAACACTGAAGCTTTCTTT

J: TRBJ1-6
D: NA
size: NA
V: TRBV7-6
CDR3: CASSLTAGNSPLHF
DNA: TGTGCCAGCAGTTTGACAGCGGGTAATTCACCCCTCCACTTT

J: TRBJ1-5
D: NA
size: few
V: TRBV9
CDR3: CASSPQGASQPQHF
DNA: TGTGCCAGCAGCCCACAGGGTGCGAGTCAGCCCCAGCATTTT

J: TRBJ1-6
D: NA
size: NA
V: TRBV9
CDR3: CASSVGGANLNSPLHF
DNA: TGTGCCAGCAGCGTAGGTGGGGCCAACCTTAATTCACCCCTCCACTTT

J: TRBJ2-2
D: TRBD1
size: few
V: TRBV7-9
CDR3: CASSLSRTGGYTGELFF
DNA: TGTGCCAGCAGCTTATCCCGGACAGGGGGGTACACCGGGGAGCTGTTTTTT

J: TRBJ1-1
D: NA
size: NA
V: TRBV28
CDR3: CASPPPAGVNTEAFF
DNA: TGTGCCAGCCCCCCGCCGGCAGGGGTGAACACTGAAGCTTTCTTT

J: TRBJ1-5
D: NA
size: NA
V: TRBV10-1
CDR3: CASRPTGSSNQPQHF
DNA: TGCGCCAGCAGACCAACAGGTAGTAGCAATCAGCCCCAGCATTTT

J: TRBJ2-7
D: NA
size: NA
V: TRBV15
CDR3: CATSPVSGPYEQYF
DNA: TGTGCCACCAGTCCCGTAAGCGGGCCCTACGAGCAGTACTTC